A single sample is the source of the 23 T cell receptor beta chains below, sequenced in a study of T-cell memory formation after mild COVID-19. TCRdb re-analysed the 5' RACE reads in MiXCR, keeping a single row per CDR3 protein. Among about 240,000 distinct CDR3 sequences listed, approximately 10% were seen once. Sequenced sample: PBMCs or a T cell subset sorted from them (not recorded which). All receptors come from a young man who had mild COVID-19 (a few samples of this study predate the infection). Cell type and time point are not known.

This clonotype was picked up many times. The germline gene is not matched at one end of the junction; a read error may be the cause. V and J are TRBV5-1 and TRBJ2-1; D is unclear. CDR1 is SGHRS, CDR2 YFSETQ, per germline. The CDR3 runs to 12 residues. CDR3 in amino acids: CASSLLGNEQFF. The CDR3 DNA is TGTGCCAGCAGTTTGCTAGGGAATGAGCAGTTCTTC.

The table lists this clonotype with a few counts. CDR3 in amino acids: CSARPQGAAGANVLTF. The CDR3 DNA reads TGCAGTGCTAGACCACAGGGGGCTGCTGGGGCCAACGTCCTGACTTTC. The rearrangement joins TRBV20-1 to TRBJ2-6, with 9 bases aligning to TRBD1. The junction had 4 bases not matched to a gene; V was cut back by 2 bases and J by 2 bases. The CDR3 length is 16 residues. Per the germline V gene, CDR1 is DFQATT and CDR2 is SNEGSKA (reference sequence).

The chain employs TRBV6-6 and TRBJ1-5, with unresolved D. Trimming removed 0 bases at V and 6 bases at J, with 9 bases between. The CDR3 covers 14 residues. The germline CDR1 and CDR2 sequences are MNHNY and SVGAGI (reference sequence). The CDR3 DNA reads as TGTGCCAGCAGTTACTCTGCGCTCTCTCAGCCCCAGCATTTT. It encodes CASSYSALSQPQHF.

The gene calls are TRBV12-3 or TRBV12-4 and TRBJ1-2; D is ambiguous. With 3 bases removed from V and 4 bases from J, the gap between germline ends came to 9 bases. There are 13 residues in the CDR3. The CDR3 DNA sequence: TGTGCCAGCAGTTTCACCGGTGGCTATGGCTACACCTTC. The encoded protein is CASSFTGGYGYTF.

This clonotype has at least ten counts. The rearrangement uses TRBV5-1 and TRBJ1-3, with 7 bases aligning to TRBD1. The junction had 17 bases not matched to a gene; V was cut back by 4 bases and J by 1 base. The CDR3 runs 19 residues. The germline CDR1 and CDR2 sequences are SGHRS and YFSETQ. The CDR3, as DNA: TGCGCCAGCAGCCTGAGACCTGCCGGACAGGTCGATTCTGGAAACACCATATATTTT. It specifies CASSLRPAGQVDSGNTIYF. The whole variable domain, remainder taken from reference TRBV5-1 and TRBJ1-3, is KAGVTQTPRYLIKTRGQQVTLSCSPISGHRSVSWYQQTPGQGLQFLFEYFSETQRNKGNFPGRFSGRQFSNSRSEMNVSTLELGDSALYLCASSLRPAGQVDSGNTIYFGEGSWLTVV.

The gene calls are TRBV25-1 and TRBJ1-2; tentative D call: TRBD1 (6 bases). CDR1 MGHDK and CDR2 SYGVNS come from the germline V gene. Trimming left V 10 bases short and J 6 bases short, with 15 bases between. This CDR3 comprises 12 residues. The CDR3 loop reads CATPFGQHGYTF. The DNA for the CDR3 is TGTGCCACCCCGTTCGGACAGCATGGCTACACCTTC.

This clonotype was detected only a few times. J is TRBJ1-5 and V is TRBV7-2; 8 nucleotides line up with TRBD1. This CDR3 comprises 15 residues. V was clipped by 5 bases and J by 4 bases; unmatched bases: 7. Germline V gives CDR1 SGHTA, CDR2 FQGNSA. Here the CDR3 reads CASSPGQGMNQPQHF. CDR3 sequence (DNA): TGTGCCAGCAGCCCTGGACAGGGCATGAATCAGCCCCAGCATTTT.

This clonotype appeared a few times. The rearrangement links TRBV20-1 to TRBJ2-7; the match to TRBD1 covers 8 bases. This CDR3 has 15 residues. Germline CDR1 reads DFQATT; CDR2 reads SNEGSKA (reference sequence). The trim removed 6 bases at V and 0 bases at J, leaving 10 bases unmatched. The CDR3: CSARGQQVGSYEQYV. CDR3 DNA: TGCAGTGCCAGGGGGCAACAGGTGGGCTCCTACGAGCAGTACGTC.

This clonotype was detected a few times. This sequence joins TRBV7-2 and TRBJ1-1; TRBD1 might be the D (5 bases). The V and J ends lost 3 bases and 1 base respectively, with 12 bases between them. Germline values: CDR1 SGHTA, CDR2 FQGNSA. The CDR3 spans 15 residues. CDR3 DNA: TGTGCCAGCAGCTTCGGTGGGGCGACGAACACTGAAGCTTTCTTT. Amino acid sequence: CASSFGGATNTEAFF. The full variable domain, in which reference TRBV7-2 and TRBJ1-1 provide the parts outside the CDR3, is GAGVSQSPSNKVTEKGKDVELRCDPISGHTALYWYRQSLGQGLEFLIYFQGNSAPDKSGLPSDRFSAERTGGSVSTLTIQRTQQEDSAVYLCASSFGGATNTEAFFGQGTRLTVV.

This clonotype has only a few counts. The chain links TRBV11-2 to TRBJ2-7, with a tentative D call TRBD1 (6 bases). The CDR3 is 15 residues long. V was cut by 1 base and J by 0 bases, with 10 bases left in between. Germline V CDR1 and CDR2: SGHAT, FQNNGV. The CDR3 DNA reads as TGTGCCAGCAGCTTAGGACAGGTTCCCTCCTACGAGCAGTACTTC. It specifies CASSLGQVPSYEQYF.

V and J are TRBV12-3 or TRBV12-4 and TRBJ1-5; no definite D call. The CDR3 is 12 amino acids. V lost 2 bases, J lost 7 bases, and 6 bases lay in between. The CDR3 is CASSLFRQPQHF. CDR3 coding DNA: TGTGCCAGCAGTTTATTTAGGCAGCCCCAGCATTTT.

This clonotype came up many times. V gene TRBV12-3 or TRBV12-4 combines with J gene TRBJ2-3; unclear D gene. V was pared by 5 bases and J by 2 bases, with 17 bases between. The CDR3 spans 16 residues. The CDR3 nucleotides read TGTGCCAGCAGTCGCAGTCTGGCACCAATCACAGATACGCAGTATTTT. Translation gives CASSRSLAPITDTQYF.

The chain is built from TRBV11-1 and TRBJ2-5; TRBD2 matches at 13 bases. The ends lost 0 bases at V and 5 bases at J; junction bases unmatched: 6. There are 17 residues in the CDR3. Germline V lookup: CDR1 SGHAT, CDR2 FQDESV (reference sequence). CDR3 coding DNA: TGTGCCAGCAGCTTAGCGCCGCCGACTAGCGGGGGGGAGACCCAGTACTTC. Amino acid sequence: CASSLAPPTSGGETQYF.

This clonotype appeared a few times. V gene TRBV7-9 combines with J gene TRBJ1-1, with D possibly TRBD1 on 6 matching bases. V was pared by 5 bases and J by 0 bases, with 16 bases between. The CDR3 is 16 amino acids. Looked up from germline, CDR1 is SEHNR and CDR2 is FQNEAQ (reference sequence). CDR3 nucleotides: TGTGCCAGCAGCCCCCCCCACAGGGCCCTGAACACTGAAGCTTTCTTT. Protein product: CASSPPHRALNTEAFF.

The chain combines TRBV20-1 with TRBJ2-5; D is perhaps TRBD2 (7 bases). The CDR3 is 15 amino acids. Between the trimmed V and J ends, which lost 6 bases and 1 base, there was a span of 18 bases. Germline V lookup: CDR1 DFQATT, CDR2 SNEGSKA (reference sequence). CDR3 region: CSAGVAGASQETQYF. As DNA, the CDR3 is TGCAGTGCCGGGGTCGCGGGGGCGTCCCAAGAGACCCAGTACTTC.

This clonotype showed up just once. J is TRBJ2-1 and V is TRBV4-2; possible D gene TRBD1, 5 bases. The germline V and J ends were trimmed by 0 bases and 7 bases, with 13 bases remaining between them. The V gene's germline CDR1 is LGHNA and CDR2 YNFKEQ. CDR3 size: 15 residues. The CDR3 bases are TGTGCCAGCAGCCAAGACCTCAGGACAAGAAATGAGCAGTTCTTC. Translation gives CASSQDLRTRNEQFF.

The V and J genes are TRBV25-1 and TRBJ1-3, with D hard to call. The ends were cut back, 1 base at V and 4 bases at J, with 14 bases in the middle. The germline CDR1 and CDR2 sequences are MGHDK and SYGVNS. The CDR3 loop spans 16 amino acids. The chain's CDR3 is CASSEWSRLLGNTIYF. The CDR3 DNA sequence: TGTGCCAGCAGTGAATGGAGCCGTCTCCTAGGAAACACCATATATTTT.

This clonotype was counted only a few times. The rearrangement uses TRBV28 and TRBJ1-1; no firm D call. Germline CDR1 MDHEN, CDR2 SYDVKM. The CDR3 length is 12 residues. Trimming removed 7 bases from V and 1 base from J, with 7 bases in between. The CDR3 sequence is CASKESNTEAFF. The CDR3 DNA sequence: TGTGCCAGCAAGGAGTCGAACACTGAAGCTTTCTTT.

This clonotype has a handful of counts. The chain carries TRBV3-1 and TRBJ1-5; D is unresolved. Deletions cut 1 base from V and 7 bases from J, with 8 bases between. CDR3 length: 13 amino acids. Germline assignment: CDR1 LGHDT and CDR2 YNNKEL (reference sequence). The CDR3 DNA follows: TGTGCCAGCAGCCAAGGGCAGATACAGCCCCAGCATTTT. Encoded protein: CASSQGQIQPQHF. The full variable domain, rest sourced from reference TRBV3-1 and TRBJ1-5, is DTAVSQTPKYLVTQMGNDKSIKCEQNLGHDTMYWYKQDSKKFLKIMFSYNNKELIINETVPNRFSPKSPDKAHLNLHINSLELGDSAVYFCASSQGQIQPQHFGDGTRLSIL.

The table lists this clonotype with a few counts. The gene calls are TRBV7-2 and TRBJ2-2; 11 nucleotides line up with TRBD2. The CDR3 loop spans 16 amino acids. The germline V gene encodes CDR1 SGHTA and CDR2 FQGNSA. V dropped 6 bases and J dropped 5; count of bases not matched to a gene: 8. CDR3 in amino acids: CASSSSGGPGTGELFF. Written as DNA, the CDR3 is TGTGCCAGCAGTTCTAGCGGGGGGCCGGGGACCGGGGAGCTGTTTTTT.

This clonotype was counted only a few times. The rearrangement links TRBV5-1 to TRBJ2-1, with 12 bases matching TRBD2. The V and J ends lost 4 bases and 6 bases, in that order; junction bases with no gene match: 8. Germline-derived CDR1 and CDR2 are SGHRS and YFSETQ. This CDR3 contains 16 residues. CDR3 loop: CASSPGLAGPSNEQFF. Here the CDR3 DNA reads TGCGCCAGCAGCCCAGGACTAGCGGGGCCCTCCAATGAGCAGTTCTTC.

This clonotype was recorded a few times. This chain uses TRBV29-1 with TRBJ2-7, with no clear D. Trimming pared 6 bases from V and 3 bases from J, leaving 15 bases between. Germline V gene sequence: CDR1 SQVTM, CDR2 ANQGSEA. The CDR3 length is 13 residues. This CDR3 reads CSVGYMSGYEQYF. In DNA form, the CDR3 reads TGCAGCGTCGGCTACATGTCCGGCTACGAGCAGTACTTC.

The chain combines TRBV7-6 with TRBJ2-2; a weak D match, TRBD1 (6 bases). CDR3 length: 13 amino acids. Deletions cut 0 bases from V and 8 bases from J, with 7 bases between. CDR1 SGHVS and CDR2 FNYEAQ come from the germline V gene. The CDR3 nucleotides are TGTGCCAGCAGCTTAGCGGGACAAGGGGAGCTGTTTTTT. The encoded protein is CASSLAGQGELFF.